This T cell receptor (beta chain) was captured by sequencing in a study of shared clonotypes between healthy human individuals. This CDR3 has 14 residues. V was clipped by 4 bases and J by 3 bases, with 12 bases between them. The germline V gene encodes CDR1 MNHNY and CDR2 SVGAGI (reference sequence). This table comes from immunoSEQ multiplex PCR, and its TCRdb copy is limited to in-frame clones, with some not included. The repertoire has under 1,100,000 clones, about 77% of them found once; the top ten carry approximately 1.5%. Sequenced input: memory CD4+ T cells sorted from blood. Subset meaning: CD45RA-negative fraction. The sequence derives from a man between 18 and 29 years old in good health. The chain joins TRBV6-6 to TRBJ1-1; possibly TRBD1 for D (6 bases). The CDR3, as DNA: TGTGCCAGCAGTTCCCTGACAGGCTACACTGAAGCTTTCTTT. Translated, it gives CASSSLTGYTEAFF.